The clone carrying this T cell receptor (beta chain) was observed many times. Its antigen is unknown. For TCR, cDNA came from 5'RACE template switching, which added a universal primer site and UMIs. TCRdb fed the 5' RACE reads into MiXCR, producing one record per CDR3 protein. Among 110,000 or so distinct CDR3 sequences, about 7.2% were seen once, and the ten largest hold approximately 2.7%. The sample belongs to a study of T cells after yellow fever vaccination. General observations from the study: Researchers report a weaker secondary response that nonetheless peaked faster, day 5 versus 15.

CDR3 length equals 13 residues. Germline CDR1 is SGHRS and CDR2 is YFSETQ. The V and J ends lost 7 bases and 4 bases, in that order; junction bases with no gene match: 4. The material sequenced was CD4+ T cells sorted from PBMCs, taken about 41 days after the first yellow fever vaccination. This TCR came from a man aged 18 to 30 who received the YFV17D yellow fever vaccine. The rearrangement joins TRBV5-1 to TRBJ1-4, with TRBD1 matching over 7 bases. The DNA for the CDR3 is TGCGCCAGCCGACAGGGCATTAATGAAAAACTGTTTTTT. Protein: CASRQGINEKLFF.